A selection of T cell receptor beta chains follows, all from one sample in a study of blood T cell repertoires in COVID-19. Using immunoSEQ multiplex PCR, the repertoire was profiled, and TCRdb retains in-frame clones only, with some absent. This table has 45,000 to 60,000 clones, 80% to 90% appearing once. Sequenced input: peripheral blood. The source is a man in his sixties with acute or convalescent COVID-19. Both conserved end residues are part of each CDR3. The D gene is left open where the match is weak. The size entry is marked missing in some rows and otherwise reads once, few, many or a size class.

-	-	TRBV27	TRBJ2-7	CASSFADGSYEQYF	TGTGCCAGCAGTTTCGCAGATGGCTCCTACGAGCAGTACTTC
-	-	TRBV6-1	TRBJ1-3	CASSESPRAGNTIYF	TGTGCCAGCAGTGAATCCCCTCGAGCTGGAAACACCATATATTTT
-	-	TRBV9	TRBJ1-1	CASSVVGDYTEAFF	TGTGCCAGCAGCGTAGTTGGGGACTACACTGAAGCTTTCTTT
-	-	TRBV23-1	TRBJ2-3	CASSQSSRQGTDTQYF	TGCGCCAGCAGTCAATCGTCCCGGCAGGGCACAGATACGCAGTATTTT
-	-	TRBV19	TRBJ1-2	CASSIGTAYGYTF	TGTGCCAGTAGTATCGGGACTGCCTATGGCTACACCTTC
-	TRBD1	TRBV24-1	TRBJ1-5	CATSISSGGHQPQHF	TGTGCCACCAGTATTTCTTCAGGGGGCCATCAGCCCCAGCATTTT
-	-	TRBV4-1	TRBJ1-3	CASSQDRQSTSGNTIYF	TGCGCCAGCAGCCAAGACCGACAGTCTACCTCTGGAAACACCATATATTTT
-	TRBD1	TRBV4-2	TRBJ1-3	CASSLNNFRTGPSGNTIYF	TGTGCCAGCAGCCTCAACAACTTTCGGACAGGGCCCTCTGGAAACACCATATATTTT
-	TRBD2	TRBV5-1	TRBJ2-1	CASRWTGTSGADEQFF	TGCGCCAGCAGATGGACCGGGACTAGCGGGGCCGATGAGCAGTTCTTC
-	TRBD1	TRBV2	TRBJ1-2	CASTTGGSGYTF	TGTGCCAGCACCACAGGGGGTAGTGGCTACACCTTC
-	-	TRBV2	TRBJ1-6	CAGGRGAPSSYNSPLHF	TGTGCAGGGGGAAGGGGCGCCCCTAGCTCCTATAATTCACCCCTCCACTTT
-	TRBD1	TRBV7-9	TRBJ1-1	CASSLVPGQGQAFF	TGTGCCAGCAGCTTAGTACCGGGACAGGGGCAAGCTTTCTTT
-	TRBD1	TRBV2	TRBJ1-2	CASSDRVNYGYTF	TGTGCCAGCAGCGACAGGGTTAACTATGGCTACACCTTC
-	TRBD2	TRBV19	TRBJ2-1	CASSSGTSGINEQFF	TGTGCCAGTAGTTCCGGGACTAGCGGGATCAATGAGCAGTTCTTC
-	-	TRBV2	TRBJ2-5	CASSVFIDKYF	TGTGCCAGCAGCGTTTTCATAGACAAGTACTTC
once	-	TRBV5-5	TRBJ1-1	CASSLVTGNTEAFF	TGTGCCAGCAGCTTGGTTACGGGTAACACTGAAGCTTTCTTT
-	-	TRBV9	TRBJ1-3	CASSGRDRAGNTIYF	TGTGCCAGCAGCGGCAGGGATAGAGCTGGAAACACCATATATTTT
-	TRBD1	TRBV3-1/TRBV3-2	TRBJ2-1	CASSQGGQVYNEQFF	TGTGCCAGCAGCCAAGGGGGACAGGTCTACAATGAGCAGTTCTTC
-	-	TRBV24-1	TRBJ1-1	CATSDSGGGGTEAFF	TGTGCCACCAGTGATTCCGGCGGGGGGGGAACTGAAGCTTTCTTT
-	TRBD2	TRBV29-1	TRBJ2-5	CSVEAGGAETQYF	TGCAGCGTGGAGGCCGGGGGGGCCGAGACCCAGTACTTC
-	TRBD2	TRBV5-4	TRBJ2-3	CASSPAGTSGGFDTQYF	TGTGCCAGCAGCCCCGCTGGGACTAGCGGGGGGTTCGATACGCAGTATTTT
-	TRBD1	TRBV2	TRBJ1-4	CASSADRGNEKLFF	TGTGCCAGCAGTGCCGACAGGGGTAATGAAAAACTGTTTTTT
-	TRBD2	TRBV3-1/TRBV3-2	TRBJ2-1	CASSPPERGVREQFF	TGTGCCAGCAGCCCTCCGGAGCGGGGGGTCAGGGAGCAGTTCTTC
-	TRBD1	TRBV7-9	TRBJ1-2	CASSFNHRDSGYTF	TGTGCCAGCAGCTTCAACCACCGGGACAGCGGCTACACCTTC